The rows below give T cell receptor beta chains drawn from one sample of a study of T cells after yellow fever vaccination. TCRdb re-derived calls from the 5' RACE reads in MiXCR, one entry per CDR3 protein. The sample has 300,000 to 450,000 distinct CDR3 sequences; roughly 6.2% are singletons. This material consisted of PBMCs, taken 5 days after the yellow fever booster vaccination. The receptors derive from a man aged 30-40 years who received the YFV17D yellow fever vaccine. Each CDR3 is given with its conserved first and last residue. The D gene is left open where the match is weak. Clone size appears in some rows only: once, few, many, or a class for an expanded clone.

DNA: TGTGCCATCGAGGCTAGCGGGGGGTACAATGAGCAGTTCTTC; CDR3: CAIEASGGYNEQFF; D: TRBD2; size: many; V: TRBV10-3; J: TRBJ2-1
DNA: TGCGCCAGCAGCGGGGGACTAGCGGGGGTTTACAATGAGCAGTTCTTC; CDR3: CASSGGLAGVYNEQFF; D: TRBD2; size: .; V: TRBV5-1; J: TRBJ2-1
DNA: TGTGCCAGCAGTCGGGGGTTTTCACCCCTCCACTTT; CDR3: CASSRGFSPLHF; D: .; size: many; V: TRBV12-3/TRBV12-4; J: TRBJ1-6
DNA: TGTGCCAGCAGCTTCAAAGGGACAGGGAAGGGAGATACGCAGTATTTT; CDR3: CASSFKGTGKGDTQYF; D: TRBD1; size: many; V: TRBV7-2; J: TRBJ2-3
DNA: TGTGCCAGCAGCTTGTTGGGCACAGTCACAGATACGCAGTATTTT; CDR3: CASSLLGTVTDTQYF; D: .; size: .; V: TRBV5-5; J: TRBJ2-3
DNA: TGTGTCAGCAGCCCTGGGACAGAAGGCACAGATACGCAGTATTTT; CDR3: CVSSPGTEGTDTQYF; D: TRBD1; size: .; V: TRBV7-9; J: TRBJ2-3
DNA: TGTGCCAGCAGCCAAAAAAGGTGGGCCATGAACACTGAAGCTTTCTTT; CDR3: CASSQKRWAMNTEAFF; D: .; size: many; V: TRBV4-2; J: TRBJ1-1
DNA: TGTGCTAGCAGCCCGGAGAGCGGGAGGGCCGAGAGAGAGACCCAGTACTTC; CDR3: CASSPESGRAERETQYF; D: TRBD2; size: .; V: TRBV7-7; J: TRBJ2-5
DNA: TGTGCCAGCAGCTGGACAGAGTATCGACAGGTCCCCCAGGGCTACACCTTC; CDR3: CASSWTEYRQVPQGYTF; D: .; size: few; V: TRBV7-9; J: TRBJ1-2
DNA: TGTGCCAGCAGCAGCGGGAAAACCTACAATGAGCAGTTCTTC; CDR3: CASSSGKTYNEQFF; D: TRBD2; size: few; V: TRBV12-3/TRBV12-4; J: TRBJ2-1
DNA: TGTGCCACCAGTGACACTCAAGAGACCCAGTACTTC; CDR3: CATSDTQETQYF; D: .; size: few; V: TRBV24-1; J: TRBJ2-5
DNA: TGTGCCAGCAGCTTAAATTTGCCAGGGGGCACCTACGAGCAGTACTTC; CDR3: CASSLNLPGGTYEQYF; D: TRBD1; size: many; V: TRBV7-8; J: TRBJ2-7
DNA: TGCAGCGCCCGTATGACAGGGGGAACCTACGAGCAGTACTTC; CDR3: CSARMTGGTYEQYF; D: TRBD1; size: few; V: TRBV29-1; J: TRBJ2-7
DNA: TGTGCCAGCAGCTCTTACGGACAGGGGAATCATGGCTACACCTTC; CDR3: CASSSYGQGNHGYTF; D: TRBD1; size: many; V: TRBV7-2; J: TRBJ1-2
DNA: TGCAGTGCTAGCGGAGCTAGCGGGGCACACTACGGAGAGCAGTACTTC; CDR3: CSASGASGAHYGEQYF; D: TRBD2; size: few; V: TRBV20-1; J: TRBJ2-7
DNA: TGTGCCAGCAGTGGGGGGGGGAACACTGAAGCTTTCTTT; CDR3: CASSGGGNTEAFF; D: .; size: few; V: TRBV25-1; J: TRBJ1-1
DNA: TGTGCCATCAGTGAGGGAGGGAGCTCCTACGAGCAGTACTTC; CDR3: CAISEGGSSYEQYF; D: .; size: many; V: TRBV10-3; J: TRBJ2-7
DNA: TGCGCCAGCAGCTTTTCGAGGGGTGGAGAGCAGTACTTC; CDR3: CASSFSRGGEQYF; D: .; size: few; V: TRBV5-1; J: TRBJ2-7
DNA: TGCGCCAGCAGCTTGGATATTCCCGGCTCCTACAATGAGCAGTTCTTC; CDR3: CASSLDIPGSYNEQFF; D: .; size: .; V: TRBV5-1; J: TRBJ2-1
DNA: TGTGCCAGTAGTATAAGGAACAGGGGCGACGAGCAGTACTTC; CDR3: CASSIRNRGDEQYF; D: TRBD1; size: .; V: TRBV19; J: TRBJ2-7
DNA: TGTGCCACCAGGATCCCCCCCAGGGTTGTGGTAACTAGCGTATGCGAGCAGTACTTC; CDR3: CATRIPPRVVVTSVCEQYF; D: TRBD2; size: few; V: TRBV24-1; J: TRBJ2-7
DNA: TGCAGTGCGACCCCCGGGAGGGTCTTAGCCAAAAACATTCAGTACTTC; CDR3: CSATPGRVLAKNIQYF; D: TRBD2; size: many; V: TRBV20-1; J: TRBJ2-4
DNA: TGCGCCAGCAGCTGGAGGGTTAGCTCCTACGAGCAGTACTTC; CDR3: CASSWRVSSYEQYF; D: .; size: many; V: TRBV5-1; J: TRBJ2-7
DNA: TGTGCCAGCAGCCCCCCCCGCGGGTTCCACGAGCAGTACTTC; CDR3: CASSPPRGFHEQYF; D: .; size: few; V: TRBV7-8; J: TRBJ2-7
DNA: TGCAGTGCTAGCAAAGCGGACTACGAGCAGTACTTC; CDR3: CSASKADYEQYF; D: .; size: few; V: TRBV20-1; J: TRBJ2-7
DNA: TGTGCCAGTTATGGCTACACCTTC; CDR3: CASYGYTF; D: .; size: .; V: TRBV12-3/TRBV12-4; J: TRBJ1-2
DNA: TGCAGTGCCCCCGCGGACACCTATGGCTACACCTTC; CDR3: CSAPADTYGYTF; D: .; size: .; V: TRBV20-1; J: TRBJ1-2
DNA: TGTGCCATCAGTGAGTCGATTCTAGCTTATGAGCAGTTCTTC; CDR3: CAISESILAYEQFF; D: .; size: .; V: TRBV10-3; J: TRBJ2-1
DNA: TGTGCCAGCAGTTTCGTTGGGGCGGCAGATACGCAGTATTTT; CDR3: CASSFVGAADTQYF; D: .; size: .; V: TRBV27; J: TRBJ2-3
DNA: TGTGCCAGCAGTCCCGGGACTTCCCCCGATACGCAGTATTTT; CDR3: CASSPGTSPDTQYF; D: .; size: many; V: TRBV7-9; J: TRBJ2-3
DNA: TGTGCCAGCAGTGACAGGATCTCCTACAATGAGCAGTTCTTC; CDR3: CASSDRISYNEQFF; D: .; size: few; V: TRBV6-1; J: TRBJ2-1
DNA: TGCAGTGCCCCCGGTACAGGGGGTAATTCACCCCTCCACTTT; CDR3: CSAPGTGGNSPLHF; D: TRBD1; size: .; V: TRBV20-1; J: TRBJ1-6
DNA: TGTGCCAACAGCCCTTCCCAGGGGACCTCCTACGAGCAGTACTTC; CDR3: CANSPSQGTSYEQYF; D: .; size: .; V: TRBV7-2; J: TRBJ2-7
DNA: TGTGCCAGCAGCCAACCTTACTCCTACGAGCAGTACTTC; CDR3: CASSQPYSYEQYF; D: .; size: few; V: TRBV4-2; J: TRBJ2-7
DNA: TGTGCCAGCAGTGAACTAGCGGGAAGCACAGATACGCAGTATTTT; CDR3: CASSELAGSTDTQYF; D: TRBD2; size: .; V: TRBV6-1; J: TRBJ2-3
DNA: TGTGCCAGCAGCTCCCCCTCAGAGCGGGAGGAAAATGAGCAGTTCTTC; CDR3: CASSSPSEREENEQFF; D: TRBD2; size: few; V: TRBV7-9; J: TRBJ2-1
DNA: TGTGCCAGCAGCCCCCTTCAATTTCCCTCGGGGCAGTTCTTC; CDR3: CASSPLQFPSGQFF; D: .; size: .; V: TRBV14; J: TRBJ2-1
DNA: TGTGCCAGCAGTTTACCTAGGTCAGGGGACGAGCAGTACTTC; CDR3: CASSLPRSGDEQYF; D: .; size: many; V: TRBV27; J: TRBJ2-7
DNA: TGCAGTGCTAGTGTGGGGGCTAATGACGAAGCTTTCTTT; CDR3: CSASVGANDEAFF; D: .; size: many; V: TRBV20-1; J: TRBJ1-1
DNA: TGTGCCAGCATACCAGGGGGGACCGGGGAGCTGTTTTTT; CDR3: CASIPGGTGELFF; D: .; size: .; V: TRBV12-3/TRBV12-4; J: TRBJ2-2
DNA: TGCGCCAACAGCTTGGACAGGGGCTGGAACACTGAAGCTTTCTTT; CDR3: CANSLDRGWNTEAFF; D: TRBD1; size: .; V: TRBV5-1; J: TRBJ1-1
DNA: TGCGCCAGCAGCCAAGATCCCGACCGACACTATGGCTACACCTTC; CDR3: CASSQDPDRHYGYTF; D: .; size: many; V: TRBV4-3; J: TRBJ1-2
DNA: TGTGCCAGCAGCGTCCCATTTAAGAACAATGAGCAGTTCTTC; CDR3: CASSVPFKNNEQFF; D: .; size: .; V: TRBV5-4; J: TRBJ2-1
DNA: TGTGCCAGCAGTTTTTCCCTTAACACTGAAGCTTTCTTT; CDR3: CASSFSLNTEAFF; D: .; size: .; V: TRBV12-3/TRBV12-4; J: TRBJ1-1
DNA: TGTGCCACCAGTGATCCCGGGACAGGGGGCTGGAATGAGCAGTTCTTC; CDR3: CATSDPGTGGWNEQFF; D: TRBD1; size: few; V: TRBV24-1; J: TRBJ2-1
DNA: TGCAGTGCAACTGGACTAGCGGGAATCTCCTACGAGCAGTACTTC; CDR3: CSATGLAGISYEQYF; D: TRBD2; size: many; V: TRBV20-1; J: TRBJ2-7
DNA: TGCAGTGCTGCCGACAAAGCGGGGAGTTCACCCCTCCACTTT; CDR3: CSAADKAGSSPLHF; D: .; size: many; V: TRBV20-1; J: TRBJ1-6
DNA: TGCAGCGTTGCAGACATATACCACAATGAGCAGTTCTTC; CDR3: CSVADIYHNEQFF; D: .; size: .; V: TRBV29-1; J: TRBJ2-1
DNA: TGTGCCAGCAGCGTGGAACTAGCTGACTACGAGCAGTACTTC; CDR3: CASSVELADYEQYF; D: .; size: .; V: TRBV9; J: TRBJ2-7
DNA: TGTGCCAGCAGCTTAGGTGGGGGCGGGAGTCAGCAGTTCTTC; CDR3: CASSLGGGGSQQFF; D: .; size: many; V: TRBV7-2; J: TRBJ2-1
DNA: TGCGCCAGCAGTCAGGACCAACGTGGGACCCAGTACTTC; CDR3: CASSQDQRGTQYF; D: .; size: many; V: TRBV5-1; J: TRBJ2-5
DNA: TGCGCCAGCAGCCCCGGGGCCCCCCGGGACATGGAGTACTTC; CDR3: CASSPGAPRDMEYF; D: .; size: .; V: TRBV5-1; J: TRBJ2-5
DNA: TGCAGTGCTAGTAGGCGGGAGGAAAACACCGGGGAGCTGTTTTTT; CDR3: CSASRREENTGELFF; D: TRBD2; size: .; V: TRBV20-1; J: TRBJ2-2
DNA: TGTGCCACCATGGACTCCGACAATGAGCAGTTCTTC; CDR3: CATMDSDNEQFF; D: .; size: few; V: TRBV7-9; J: TRBJ2-1
DNA: TGTGCCAGCAGCTTCCAGGGACAAGAGACCCAGTACTTC; CDR3: CASSFQGQETQYF; D: .; size: many; V: TRBV5-1; J: TRBJ2-5
DNA: TGTGCCACCAGCAACCTAAATCAGCCCCAGCATTTT; CDR3: CATSNLNQPQHF; D: .; size: few; V: TRBV24-1; J: TRBJ1-5
DNA: TGCAGTGCTGTCTACGGGACAGAAAGAACTGAAGCTTTCTTT; CDR3: CSAVYGTERTEAFF; D: TRBD1; size: .; V: TRBV20-1; J: TRBJ1-1
DNA: TGTGCCAGCAGTTTTGGGGATAGGGAGCAGTTCTTC; CDR3: CASSFGDREQFF; D: .; size: many; V: TRBV28; J: TRBJ2-1
DNA: TGCAGTGCTAGGAAACCCGTGCCCGGGGGGCAGTTCTTC; CDR3: CSARKPVPGGQFF; D: .; size: .; V: TRBV20-1; J: TRBJ2-1
DNA: TGCAGCGTCGTCGGGGGGCGGGACATTCAGTACTTC; CDR3: CSVVGGRDIQYF; D: .; size: many; V: TRBV29-1; J: TRBJ2-4